These 10 T cell receptor beta chains were all obtained from the same sample, sequenced in a study of human T cells and chemical hapten exposure. Regarding time point: pre-sensitization, week 0. Treatment in this sample: therapeutic diphenylcyclopropenone sensitization with weekly scalp DPC. Using its own MiXCR run on the RACE reads, TCRdb lists one record per CDR3 protein. Found here are 180,000 or so distinct CDR3 sequences, more than 25% of them singletons; the top ten hold less than 3.5%. The sequences come from whole blood, collected in connection with sensitization to the hapten diphenylcyclopropenone (DPC). Source of these receptors: a woman aged 25 to 39 with alopecia areata. Some clones in this sample may be carry-over from other donors' samples.

This chain uses TRBV7-2 with TRBJ2-1, with TRBD1 matching over 9 bases. Unmatched junction bases numbered 8, after V lost 1 base and J lost 13 bases. CDR3 length: 14 amino acids. Germline CDR1 is SGHTA and CDR2 is FQGNSA. The CDR3 sequence is CASSLDGTGSFQFF. The CDR3 nucleotides read TGTGCCAGCAGCTTAGATGGGACAGGGTCGTTCCAGTTCTTC.

In this sample, this clonotype turned up a few times. The genes are TRBV28 and TRBJ2-3; 7 bases align to TRBD2. V lost 10 bases and J lost 2; bases outside the gene matches: 6. Germline CDR1 reads MDHEN; CDR2 reads SYDVKM. The CDR3 is 13 residues long. CDR3: CATRGVITDTQYF. The CDR3 nucleotides read TGTGCCACTCGGGGGGTGATCACAGATACGCAGTATTTT. The full variable domain, rest sourced from reference TRBV28 and TRBJ2-3, is DVKVTQSSRYLVKRTGEKVFLECVQDMDHENMFWYRQDPGLGLRLIYFSYDVKMKEKGDIPEGYSVSREKKERFSLILESASTNQTSMYLCATRGVITDTQYFGPGTRLTVL.

This clonotype was detected a few times. This chain uses TRBV11-2 with TRBJ2-1; D perhaps matches TRBD2 (5 bases). The germline V and J ends were trimmed by 4 bases and 6 bases, with 19 bases remaining between them. The CDR3 contains 16 residues. From germline, CDR1 is SGHAT and CDR2 FQNNGV. DNA of the CDR3: TGTGCCAGCAGCTCCCGAAAGGGAGTAGGTCCCAATGAGCAGTTCTTC. As protein: CASSSRKGVGPNEQFF.

A few counts support this clonotype. CDR3 region: CASSDGLAGIETQYF. CDR3 DNA sequence: TGTGCCAGCAGCGATGGACTAGCGGGAATCGAGACCCAGTACTTC. This chain connects TRBV21-1 to TRBJ2-5; the D call in the table, TRBD2, was not verified against the DNA. TRBV21-1 is flagged as a pseudogene. The CDR3 sequence is 15 residues long.

The sample holds many counts of this clonotype. CDR3 coding DNA: TGCAGCGTTGGACAGGGCCCATGGGATGAGCAGTTCTTC. Encoded protein: CSVGQGPWDEQFF. V gene TRBV29-1 combines with J gene TRBJ2-1, with 7 bases lining up with TRBD1. The CDR3 runs to 13 residues. Germline assignment: CDR1 SQVTM and CDR2 ANQGSEA. V shed 4 bases and J 8 bases; nucleotides not matched to a gene: 8.

This clonotype was picked up a small number of times. The CDR3 bases are TGTGCCAGCAGTTTGGTACAGGCTTTAACCTACGAGCAGTACTTC. Protein: CASSLVQALTYEQYF. The chain couples TRBV28 to TRBJ2-7; D may be TRBD1 (5 bases). The V gene's germline CDR1 is MDHEN and CDR2 SYDVKM. Trimming took off 3 bases at V and 2 bases at J, with 14 bases between the two ends. This CDR3 contains 15 residues.

V is TRBV6-1 and J is TRBJ1-3; D gene ambiguous. V shed 6 bases and J shed 0 bases, with 9 bases lying between them. Germline lookup yields CDR1 MNHNS and CDR2 SASEGT. The CDR3 runs to 14 residues. The CDR3 DNA is TGTGCCAGCAGCCCTTACAGCTCTGGAAACACCATATATTTT. Residues: CASSPYSSGNTIYF.

The CDR3 nucleotides read TGTGCCAGCAGCGTAGTACAGGGAGAGACCCAGTACTTC. Its protein is CASSVVQGETQYF. The chain employs TRBV9 and TRBJ2-5; tentatively, D is TRBD1 (6 bases). This CDR3 is built from 13 residues. V lost 0 bases, J lost 4 bases, and 7 bases lay in between. Per the germline V gene, CDR1 is SGDLS and CDR2 is YYNGEE.

This clonotype has a handful of counts. The rearrangement joins TRBV11-1 to TRBJ1-4; D gene uncertain. Between the trimmed V and J ends, which lost 2 bases and 0 bases, there was a span of 1 base. The CDR3 totals 13 residues. Germline CDR1 is SGHAT and CDR2 is FQDESV (reference sequence). CDR3 sequence (DNA): TGTGCCAGCAGCTTATCAACTAATGAAAAACTGTTTTTT. Protein: CASSLSTNEKLFF.

J is TRBJ1-1 and V is TRBV5-1; D remains ambiguous. In germline, CDR1 is SGHRS, CDR2 YFSETQ. The ends were cut back, 0 bases at V and 7 bases at J, with 13 bases in the middle. CDR3 length equals 14 residues. The CDR3 DNA follows: TGCGCCAGCAGCTTGGAGGATGCGAGCCTTGAAGCTTTCTTT. This sequence encodes CASSLEDASLEAFF.